This T cell receptor (beta chain) was recorded in a study of cytomegalovirus exposure and HLA in healthy donors. General study findings and limits: For TCR beta chains, V- and J-gene trimming was later linked to a missense DCLRE1C variant.

It was with 60 Vbeta and 13 Jbeta primers that the PCR ran. Assay: immunoSEQ multiplex PCR; the TCRdb copy retains only in-frame clones and omits some. This table has about 69,000 clones, around 74% appearing once. This CDR3 region has 13 residues. V gave up 11 bases and J gave up 5 bases; unmatched junction bases: 11. Per the germline V gene, CDR1 is LNHDA and CDR2 is SQIVND (reference sequence). Remarks on this clone: Its antigen remains unknown.

The sample comprised PBMCs. The J gene is TRBJ2-7, the V gene TRBV19; 8 bases agree with TRBD1. This receptor was taken from a woman in her twenties or thirties in good health and CMV-seropositive. The CDR3 loop is CASGAGGMDEQYF. The DNA of the CDR3 is TGTGCCTCAGGGGCAGGGGGCATGGACGAGCAGTACTTC.